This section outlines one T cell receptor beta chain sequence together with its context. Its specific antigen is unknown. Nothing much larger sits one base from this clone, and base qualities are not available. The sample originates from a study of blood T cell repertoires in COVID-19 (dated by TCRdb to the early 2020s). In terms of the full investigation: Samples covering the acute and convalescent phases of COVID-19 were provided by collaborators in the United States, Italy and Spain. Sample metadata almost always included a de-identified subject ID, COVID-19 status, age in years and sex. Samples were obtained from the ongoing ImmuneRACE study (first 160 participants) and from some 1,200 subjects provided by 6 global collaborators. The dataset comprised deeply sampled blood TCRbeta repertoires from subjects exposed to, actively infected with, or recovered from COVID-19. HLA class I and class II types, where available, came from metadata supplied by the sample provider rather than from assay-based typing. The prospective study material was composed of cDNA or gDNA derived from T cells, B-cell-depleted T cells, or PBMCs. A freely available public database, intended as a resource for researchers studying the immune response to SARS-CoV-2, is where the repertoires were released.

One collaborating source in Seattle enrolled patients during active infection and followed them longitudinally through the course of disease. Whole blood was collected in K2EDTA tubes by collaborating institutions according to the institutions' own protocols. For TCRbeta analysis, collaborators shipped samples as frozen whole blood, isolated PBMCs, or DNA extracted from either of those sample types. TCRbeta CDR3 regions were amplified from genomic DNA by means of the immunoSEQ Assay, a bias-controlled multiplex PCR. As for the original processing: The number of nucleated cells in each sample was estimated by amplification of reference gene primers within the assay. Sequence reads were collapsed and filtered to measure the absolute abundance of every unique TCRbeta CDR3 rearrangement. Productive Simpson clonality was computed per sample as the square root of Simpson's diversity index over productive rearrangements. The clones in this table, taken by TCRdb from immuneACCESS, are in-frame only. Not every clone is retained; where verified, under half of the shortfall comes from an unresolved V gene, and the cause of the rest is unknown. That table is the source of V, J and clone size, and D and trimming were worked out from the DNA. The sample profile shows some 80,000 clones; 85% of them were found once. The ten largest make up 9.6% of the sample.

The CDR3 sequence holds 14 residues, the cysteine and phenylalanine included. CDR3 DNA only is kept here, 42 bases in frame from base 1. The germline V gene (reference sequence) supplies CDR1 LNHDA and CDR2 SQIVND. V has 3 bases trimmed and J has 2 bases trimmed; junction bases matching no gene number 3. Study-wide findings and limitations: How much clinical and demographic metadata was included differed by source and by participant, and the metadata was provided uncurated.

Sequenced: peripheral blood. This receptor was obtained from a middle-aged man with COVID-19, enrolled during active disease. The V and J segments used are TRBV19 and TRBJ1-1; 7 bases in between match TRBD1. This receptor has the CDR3 CASSIKGGNTEAFF. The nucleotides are TGTGCCAGTAGTATCAAAGGGGGCAACACTGAAGCTTTCTTT.